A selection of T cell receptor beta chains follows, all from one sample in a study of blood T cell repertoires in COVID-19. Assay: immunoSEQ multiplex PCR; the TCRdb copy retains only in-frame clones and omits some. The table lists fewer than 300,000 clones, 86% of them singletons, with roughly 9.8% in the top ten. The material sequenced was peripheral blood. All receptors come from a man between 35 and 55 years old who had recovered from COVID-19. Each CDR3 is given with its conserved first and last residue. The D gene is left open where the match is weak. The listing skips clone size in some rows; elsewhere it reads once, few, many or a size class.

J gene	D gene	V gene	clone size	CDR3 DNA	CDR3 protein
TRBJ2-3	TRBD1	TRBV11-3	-	TGTGCCAGCAGCTCCGGGACAGGGACCCCAGATACGCAGTATTTT	CASSSGTGTPDTQYF
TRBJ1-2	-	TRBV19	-	TGTGCCAGTAGTATCGTTTCCGGGATTAGGAATGGCTACACCTTC	CASSIVSGIRNGYTF
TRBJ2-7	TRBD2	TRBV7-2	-	TGTGCCAGCAGTCTAGCCTCTAGCGGGGGGACCCGTCGGGAGCAGTACTTC	CASSLASSGGTRREQYF
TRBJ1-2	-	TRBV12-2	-	TGTGCGTCTCAACCGGGACAGTTTTATGGCTACACCTTC	CASQPGQFYGYTF
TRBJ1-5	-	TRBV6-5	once	TGTGCCAGCAGTTACTCCGGTCCATATAGCAATCAGCCCCAGCATTTT	CASSYSGPYSNQPQHF
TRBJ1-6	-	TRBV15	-	TGTGCCACCAGCAGAGATAGGGTCAGGGTGGATTCACCCCTCCACTTT	CATSRDRVRVDSPLHF
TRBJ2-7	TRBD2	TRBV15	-	TGTGCCACCAGCAGAGTGGGTAGCGGGGGGGTTGAGCAGTACTTC	CATSRVGSGGVEQYF
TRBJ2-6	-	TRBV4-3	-	TGCGCCAGCAGCCGCCTTTGGACGCGAGGGGGCTCTGGGGCCAACGTCCTGACTTTC	CASSRLWTRGGSGANVLTF
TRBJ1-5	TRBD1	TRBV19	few	TGTGCCAGTAGTATTCCGGGACAGGGGGCTCGGCAGCCCCAGCATTTT	CASSIPGQGARQPQHF
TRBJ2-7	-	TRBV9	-	TGTGCCAGCAGCGTACACACCGGGACTCACTCCTACGAGCAGTACTTC	CASSVHTGTHSYEQYF
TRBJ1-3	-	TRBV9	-	TGTGCCAGCAGCGCCTCCCAGGGATCTGGAAACACCATATATTTT	CASSASQGSGNTIYF
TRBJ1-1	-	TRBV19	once	TGTGCCAGTATAGGATGGGGCAGCGAAGCTTTCTTT	CASIGWGSEAFF
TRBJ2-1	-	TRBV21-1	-	TGTGCCAGCAGCTCCCTCGCGACTAGGGAGCAGTTCTTC	CASSSLATREQFF
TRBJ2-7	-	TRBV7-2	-	TGTGCCAGCAGCTCGATTAGCGGAGGTTACGAGCAGTACTTC	CASSSISGGYEQYF
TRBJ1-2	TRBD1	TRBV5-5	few	TGTGCCAGCAGCTTGATCCCTCGGGACAGCAAAAAAGGCTATGGCTACACCTTC	CASSLIPRDSKKGYGYTF
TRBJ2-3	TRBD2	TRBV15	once	TGTGCCACCAGCATAGCGGGAGTTGCAGATACGCAGTATTTT	CATSIAGVADTQYF
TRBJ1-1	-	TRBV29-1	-	TGCAGCGTTGCGTTTGACAGGCGGAACACTGAAGCTTTCTTT	CSVAFDRRNTEAFF
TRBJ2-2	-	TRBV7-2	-	TGTGCCAGCAGCTTAGTCGGGGCCGGGGAGCTGTTTTTT	CASSLVGAGELFF
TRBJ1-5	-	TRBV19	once	TGTGCCAGCGCGAGTAGCAATCAGCCCCAGCATTTT	CASASSNQPQHF
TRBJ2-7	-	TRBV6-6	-	TGTGCCAGCAGTCCACTCTACGAGCAGTACTTC	CASSPLYEQYF
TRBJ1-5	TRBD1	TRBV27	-	TGTGCCAGCAGTTCCGGGACAGGGAATCAGCCCCAGCATTTT	CASSSGTGNQPQHF
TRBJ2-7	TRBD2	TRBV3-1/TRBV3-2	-	TGTGCCAGCAGCCAAGCGGGGACTAGCTACGAGCAGTACTTC	CASSQAGTSYEQYF
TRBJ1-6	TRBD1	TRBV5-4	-	TGTGCCAGCAGCCCGGGACAGGGATATAATTCACCCCTCCACTTT	CASSPGQGYNSPLHF
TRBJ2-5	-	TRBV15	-	TGTGCCACCAGCAGAGGGCAGCGGGAGACCCAGTACTTC	CATSRGQRETQYF
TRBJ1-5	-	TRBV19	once	TGTGCCAGTAGTATACCATCGCTCTATAGCAATCAGCCCCAGCATTTT	CASSIPSLYSNQPQHF
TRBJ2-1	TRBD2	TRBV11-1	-	TGTGCCAGCAGGAAAATAGCGGGCCAATCCTACAATGAGCAGTTCTTC	CASRKIAGQSYNEQFF
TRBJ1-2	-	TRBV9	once	TGTGCCAGCAGCGCGGACAGTTGGCCTCGGGATGGCTACACCTTC	CASSADSWPRDGYTF
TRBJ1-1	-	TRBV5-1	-	TGCGCCAGCAGCTTGAACACAGTCCAGAACACTGAAGCTTTCTTT	CASSLNTVQNTEAFF
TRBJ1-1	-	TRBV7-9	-	TGTGCCAGCAGCTTTTCTGTATGGAACACTGAAGCTTTCTTT	CASSFSVWNTEAFF
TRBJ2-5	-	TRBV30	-	TGTGCCTGGAGTGTACGAGTTCAAGAGACCCAGTACTTC	CAWSVRVQETQYF
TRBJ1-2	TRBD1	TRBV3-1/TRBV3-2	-	TGTGCCAGCAGTCCCAGGGGGCGCGATGGCTACACCTTC	CASSPRGRDGYTF
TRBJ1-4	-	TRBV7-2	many	TGTGCCAGCAGCATTGCGGGAGGGCGGATTAATGAAAAACTGTTTTTT	CASSIAGGRINEKLFF
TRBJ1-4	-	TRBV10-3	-	TGTGCCATCAGTGAGGGGGCCCCTAATGAAAAACTGTTTTTT	CAISEGAPNEKLFF
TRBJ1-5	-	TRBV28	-	TGTGCCAGCAGTCCCCGACAGCGTCAGGCTCAGCCCCAGCATTTT	CASSPRQRQAQPQHF
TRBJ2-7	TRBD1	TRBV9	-	TGTGCCAGCAGCGTATGGGACAGGGGATACGAGCAGTACTTC	CASSVWDRGYEQYF
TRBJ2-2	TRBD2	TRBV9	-	TGTGCCAGCAGCGCCACCGGGACTAGCGGGGGTCCACCCAGCGAACACCGGGGAGCTGTTTTT	CASSATGTSGGPPSEHRGAVF
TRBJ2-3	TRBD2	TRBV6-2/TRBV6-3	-	TGTGCCAGCAGTTACCAACCGGGGACTAGCGGGTTATCGGGCACAGATACGCAGTATTTT	CASSYQPGTSGLSGTDTQYF
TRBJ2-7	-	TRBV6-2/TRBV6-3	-	TGTGCCAGCAGTTACTCAGATTCAGGGTTCCACGAGCAGTACTTC	CASSYSDSGFHEQYF
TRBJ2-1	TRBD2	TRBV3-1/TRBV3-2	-	TGTGCCAGCAGCCATTGGAGCGGGAGCGGGGATGAGCAGTTCTTC	CASSHWSGSGDEQFF
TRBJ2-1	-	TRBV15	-	TGTGCCACCAGCAGAGGGACGAGGGCGGTCGACAATGAGCAGTTCTTC	CATSRGTRAVDNEQFF
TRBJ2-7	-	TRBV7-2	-	TGTGCCAGCAGCTCCGGTGGAGGAAGTGCCTCCTACGAGCAGTACTTC	CASSSGGGSASYEQYF
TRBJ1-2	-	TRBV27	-	TGTGCCAGCAGACGCTCGACTTCGTTTGGAGGGGTATATGGCTACACCTTC	CASRRSTSFGGVYGYTF
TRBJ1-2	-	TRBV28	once	TGTGCCAGCAGTTTGGGGCCCCAACTTTATGGCTACACCTTC	CASSLGPQLYGYTF
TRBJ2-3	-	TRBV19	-	TGTGCCAGTAGTATCCAGCGGTCTCATACAGATACGCAGTATTTT	CASSIQRSHTDTQYF
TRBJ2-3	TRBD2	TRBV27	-	TGTGCCAGCAGTAAAACACTGCTAGCGGGTGAGGCAGATACGCAGTATTTT	CASSKTLLAGEADTQYF
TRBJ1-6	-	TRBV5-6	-	TGTGCCAGCAGCTTACGACAGGCCCTCTATAATTCACCCCTCCACTTT	CASSLRQALYNSPLHF
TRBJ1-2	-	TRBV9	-	TGTGCCAGCAGCCCAGACCAGGCATTTCGCTATGGCTACACCTTC	CASSPDQAFRYGYTF
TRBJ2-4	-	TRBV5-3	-	TGTGCCAGAAGCTTGAGCCCCATCCCATCCAAAAACATTCAGTACTTC	CARSLSPIPSKNIQYF